This entry lists 8 T cell receptor beta chains sequenced from one sample in a study of breast tumors, draining lymph nodes, adjacent tissues. Axillary draining lymph nodes of breast cancer patients supplied the node samples. TCRdb called the multiplex PCR reads again in MiXCR, with one record for every CDR3 protein. Of around 150,000 distinct CDR3 sequences in the sample, around a third were seen once. The specimen sequenced was axillary lymph node tissue. These TCRs come from a female donor with breast cancer. Some clones in this sample may be carry-over from other donors' samples.

Many counts were recorded for this clonotype. The chain uses TRBV11-2 and TRBJ1-6, with D unresolved. CDR1 is SGHAT, CDR2 FQNNGV, per germline. The germline V and J ends were trimmed by 1 base and 5 bases, with 9 bases remaining between them. This CDR3 has 15 residues. CDR3 DNA sequence: TGTGCCAGCAGCTTAGCCGGGCAAAATAATTCACCCCTCCACTTT. Its translation: CASSLAGQNNSPLHF.

This clonotype was observed many times. J is TRBJ2-5 and V is TRBV28; D is undetermined. Germline V gene data show CDR1 as MDHEN and CDR2 as SYDVKM. V gave up 2 bases and J gave up 3 bases, with 10 bases separating them. The CDR3 sequence is 14 residues long. CDR3 loop: CASSLPGSEETQYF. In DNA, the CDR3 is TGTGCCAGCAGTTTACCGGGCAGCGAAGAGACCCAGTACTTC.

This clonotype was counted at least ten times. A much larger clone lies one base from this, so it may be a read error. V gene TRBV2 combines with J gene TRBJ1-2; tentatively, D is TRBD1 (5 bases). The length of the CDR3 is 13 residues. Germline V gives CDR1 SNHLY, CDR2 FYNNEI. For the CDR3, the DNA is TGTGCCAGCACCTACGGCAGGGACTATGGCTACATCTTC. It translates to CASTYGRDYGYIF.

To note about this clonotype: Its ends do not fully match the called genes, so a read error is possible. V usage is TRBV7-2 and J usage is TRBJ2-5; the match to TRBD1 covers 8 bases. The CDR3 length is 13 residues. Germline V lookup: CDR1 SGHTA, CDR2 FQGNSA. The CDR3 loop reads CANSIDRGETQYF. CDR3 DNA sequence: TGCGCCAACAGCATAGACAGGGGAGAGACCCAGTACTTC.

A remark on this clonotype: A much more abundant neighbour one base away suggests this may be a read error. The chain has TRBV6-5 and TRBJ1-2; D is ambiguous. There are 13 residues in the CDR3. Germline assignment: CDR1 MNHEY and CDR2 SVGAGI. Trimming cost V 5 bases and J 1 base, with 8 bases left between them. The CDR3 loop reads CASSHQSNYGYTF. CDR3 bases: TGTGCCAGCAGTCACCAGAGTAACTATGGCTACACCTTC.

The chain joins TRBV5-4 to TRBJ1-1; D possibly corresponds to TRBD1 (6 bases). In germline, CDR1 is SGHNT, CDR2 YYREEE (reference sequence). The V gene lost 0 bases and the J gene lost 0 bases, with 6 bases spanning the gap. CDR3 size: 14 residues. CDR3 in amino acids: CASSLGQVNTEAFF. CDR3 sequence (DNA): TGTGCCAGCAGCTTGGGACAGGTGAACACTGAAGCTTTCTTT.

This clonotype was observed a single time. The chain has TRBV18 and TRBJ2-5; 10 nucleotides match TRBD1. J gave up 9 bases and V 5 bases, and 12 bases lay outside the gene matches. Germline CDR1 reads KGHSH; CDR2 reads LQKENI. The CDR3 consists of 15 residues. CDR3 nucleotide sequence: TGTGCCAGCTCATCTGGGACAGGGGTTAATCAGCCCCAGTACTTC. Protein: CASSSGTGVNQPQYF.

The genes are TRBV6-2 or TRBV6-3 and TRBJ1-5; 7 bases map to TRBD1. Germline trimming cut 4 bases from V and 2 bases from J; bases unmatched to any gene: 5. This CDR3 comprises 15 residues. Germline V gene sequence: CDR1 MNHEY, CDR2 SVGEGT. This chain's CDR3 is CASSWDGQGNQPQHF. The CDR3 coding sequence is TGTGCCAGCAGTTGGGACGGACAGGGCAATCAGCCCCAGCATTTT.